This T cell receptor beta chain was captured by sequencing in a study of shared clonotypes between healthy human individuals. Between the trimmed V and J ends, which lost 1 base and 2 bases, there was a span of 5 bases. The CDR3 is made up of 13 amino acids. Germline V gives CDR1 MNHEY, CDR2 SVGAGI. On this clone: The same CDR3 can be traced to other DNA sequences in this sample.

The repertoire was sequenced with immunoSEQ multiplex PCR; TCRdb's copy has only in-frame clones and lacks some. The sample yields hundreds of thousands of clones, 60% to 80% seen once. This receptor was identified in a woman between 25 and 40 years old in good health. Sample: memory CD4+ T cells sorted from blood. Subset specified: CD45RA-negative fraction. The rearrangement links TRBV6-5 to TRBJ1-1; D gene unclear. CDR3 coding DNA: TGTGCCAGCAGTTACTGGGCAAACACTGAAGCTTTCTTT. Protein sequence: CASSYWANTEAFF.